This TCR beta chain was captured by sequencing in a study of shared clonotypes between healthy human individuals. Clones were read by immunoSEQ multiplex PCR, and TCRdb kept only the in-frame ones, dropping some. The repertoire consists of under 850,000 clones, with approximately 92% occurring once and the leading ten covering around 24%. Selected positively for CCR7 and CD45RO-negative, naive CD8 cells excluded terminally differentiated effector memory CD45RA+ cells. Trimming removed 2 bases from V and 0 bases from J, with 5 bases in between. CDR1 and CDR2 (germline): SGHDT, YYEEEE. CDR3 length: 13 amino acids.

The sample consisted of naive CD8+ T cells sorted from blood. The chain recombines TRBV5-6 with TRBJ1-2; D gene unclear. The TCR originated in a young man in good health. CDR3 in amino acids: CASSFGTNYGYTF. DNA for the CDR3: TGTGCCAGCAGCTTCGGGACTAACTATGGCTACACCTTC.